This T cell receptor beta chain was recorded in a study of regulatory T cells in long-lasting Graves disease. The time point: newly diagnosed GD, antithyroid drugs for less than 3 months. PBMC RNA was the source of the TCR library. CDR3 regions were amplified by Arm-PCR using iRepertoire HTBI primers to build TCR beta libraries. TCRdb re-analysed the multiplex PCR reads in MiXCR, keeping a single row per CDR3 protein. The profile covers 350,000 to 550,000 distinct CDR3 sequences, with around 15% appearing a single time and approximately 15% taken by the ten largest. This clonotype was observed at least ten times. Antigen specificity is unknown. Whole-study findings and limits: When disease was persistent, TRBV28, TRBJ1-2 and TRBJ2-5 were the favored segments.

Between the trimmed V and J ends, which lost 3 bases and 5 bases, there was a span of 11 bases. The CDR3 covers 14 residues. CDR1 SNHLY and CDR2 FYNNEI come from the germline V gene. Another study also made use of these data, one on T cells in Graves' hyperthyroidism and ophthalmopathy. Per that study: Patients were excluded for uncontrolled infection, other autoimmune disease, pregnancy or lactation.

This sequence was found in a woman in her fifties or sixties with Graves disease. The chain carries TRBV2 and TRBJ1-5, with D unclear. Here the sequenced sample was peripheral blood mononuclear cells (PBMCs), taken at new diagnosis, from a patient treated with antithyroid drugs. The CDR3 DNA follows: TGTGCCAGCAGTGAGGTGGATCCCTATCAGCCCCAGCATTTT. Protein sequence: CASSEVDPYQPQHF. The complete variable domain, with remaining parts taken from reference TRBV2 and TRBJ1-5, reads EPEVTQTPSHQVTQMGQEVILRCVPISNHLYFYWYRQILGQKVEFLVSFYNNEISEKSEIFDDQFSVERPDGSNFTLKIRSTKLEDSAMYFCASSEVDPYQPQHFGDGTRLSIL.